Each of the 26 T cell receptor beta chains below was sequenced from the same sample in a study of shared clonotypes between healthy human individuals. Produced via immunoSEQ multiplex PCR; TCRdb's table is partial and in-frame only. The repertoire holds over 400,000 clones, with about 78% as singletons. Sequenced material: PBMCs. The origin of the receptors is a woman aged 40 to 49 in good health. Some clones in this sample may be carry-over from other donors' samples.

The V and J genes are TRBV6-1 and TRBJ1-6, with D tentatively TRBD1 (5 bases). V gave up 2 bases and J gave up 9 bases, with 11 bases separating them. The length of the CDR3 is 14 residues. Germline lookup yields CDR1 MNHNS and CDR2 SASEGT. The CDR3 DNA is TGTGCCAGCAGTGAAAACTGGGGGGTTTCACCCCTCCACTTT. It specifies CASSENWGVSPLHF.

The V and J genes are TRBV5-5 and TRBJ1-4; D remains unclear. This CDR3 has 14 residues. V was clipped by 4 bases and J by 4 bases, with 11 bases between them. In germline, CDR1 is SGHKS, CDR2 YYEKEE (reference sequence). The CDR3: CASSVGSINEKLFF. DNA for the CDR3: TGTGCCAGCAGCGTGGGCAGTATTAATGAAAAACTGTTTTTT.

Turning to this clone: With a much larger clone just one base away, this may be a read error. The V gene is TRBV30, the J gene TRBJ2-1; TRBD1 matches 7 bases. The CDR3 contains 14 residues. Germline V gives CDR1 GTSNPN, CDR2 SVGIG (reference sequence). V was clipped by 8 bases and J by 5 bases; unmatched bases: 12. CDR3 DNA: TGTGCCCGGGCCTCAGGGGGTCGGCACAATGAGCAGTTCTTC. Amino acids: CARASGGRHNEQFF. The entire variable domain, with the rest obtained from reference TRBV30 and TRBJ2-1, is as follows: SQTIHQWPATLVQPVGSPLSLECTVEGTSNPNLYWYRQAAGRGLQLLFYSVGIGQISSEVPQNLSASRPQDRQFILSSKKLLLSDSGFYLCARASGGRHNEQFFGPGTRLTVL.

The genes are TRBV5-1 and TRBJ2-2; 11 nucleotides align to TRBD1. The V gene's germline CDR1 is SGHRS and CDR2 YFSETQ. The J segment lost 3 bases and the V segment lost 4 bases, leaving 5 bases of the junction unmatched. The CDR3 is 16 amino acids. The CDR3 sequence is CASSGRDRGDTGELFF. CDR3 nucleotides: TGCGCCAGCAGCGGCCGGGACAGGGGGGACACCGGGGAGCTGTTTTTT.

As to this clone: Given a far larger clone just one base away, this is likely a sequencing read error. Likely a read error: the CDR3 ends without its conserved phenylalanine or tryptophan. This rearrangement joins TRBV7-1 to TRBJ1-4; no definite D call. TRBV7-1 is noted as an ORF with a role that remains uncertain. V lost 4 bases, J lost 6 bases, and 12 bases lay in between. This CDR3 spans 14 amino acids. Here the CDR3 DNA reads TGTGCCAGCAGCTTCCGGGGTTGGGATGAAAAACTGTTTATT. Translation: CASSFRGWDEKLFI.

This clone was recorded only once. The rearrangement joins TRBV28 to TRBJ2-7, with a tentative D call TRBD1 (6 bases). Trimming removed 5 bases at V and 1 base at J, with 15 bases between. Germline values: CDR1 MDHEN, CDR2 SYDVKM. CDR3 length: 15 amino acids. CDR3 sequence (DNA): TGTGCCAGCAGTGTGGGATCACAGGGTTCCTACGAGCAGTACTTC. Protein: CASSVGSQGSYEQYF. The full variable domain, with the rest looked up from reference TRBV28 and TRBJ2-7, is DVKVTQSSRYLVKRTGEKVFLECVQDMDHENMFWYRQDPGLGLRLIYFSYDVKMKEKGDIPEGYSVSREKKERFSLILESASTNQTSMYLCASSVGSQGSYEQYFGPGTRLTVT.

V gene TRBV5-1 combines with J gene TRBJ1-1; 7 positions match TRBD1. The germline gives CDR1 SGHRS, CDR2 YFSETQ. The CDR3 contains 14 residues. Trimming took 7 bases from V and 0 from J; bases not matched to a gene: 6. In nucleotides, the CDR3 is TGCGCCAGCGGGGCCGGGACAGTGAACACTGAAGCTTTCTTT. Residues: CASGAGTVNTEAFF.

Regarding this clone: This may stem from a read error, because a much larger clone lies one nucleotide away. The genes are TRBV30 and TRBJ1-3, with D perhaps matching TRBD1 (6 bases). V was pared by 5 bases and J by 4 bases, with 24 bases between. The germline gives CDR1 GTSNPN, CDR2 SVGIG (reference sequence). This CDR3 spans 17 amino acids. CDR3 sequence reads: CAWGRSRTALSGNTIYF. The CDR3 DNA reads as TGTGCCTGGGGTAGATCCCGGACAGCCCTATCAGGAAACACCATATATTTT.

This chain joins TRBV5-1 and TRBJ2-5, with TRBD2 matching 10 bases. This CDR3 has 17 amino acids. Germline assignment: CDR1 SGHRS and CDR2 YFSETQ. The junction had 11 bases not matched to a gene; V was cut back by 1 base and J by 5 bases. CDR3 DNA: TGCGCCAGCAGCTTGCGGCTAGCGGGAGCCTTGGGTGAGACCCAGTACTTC. Encoded protein: CASSLRLAGALGETQYF.

There are a few counts of this clone. This chain links TRBV5-6 with TRBJ1-1; 7 bases are shared with TRBD1. CDR3 length: 15 residues. Unmatched junction bases numbered 14, after V lost 5 bases and J lost 7 bases. Germline V gene lookup returns CDR1 SGHDT and CDR2 YYEEEE. In DNA form, the CDR3 reads TGTGCCAGCAGTCCCGGGCCCCAGGGGGGTGTTGAAGCTTTCTTT. Translating gives CASSPGPQGGVEAFF.

Note on this clone: A much larger clone lies one base from this, so it may be a read error. The V gene is TRBV28, the J gene TRBJ2-7; D is ambiguous. CDR1 is MDHEN, CDR2 SYDVKM, per germline. The V end was cut by 6 bases, the J end by 3 bases, with 9 bases between. This CDR3 has 12 amino acids. The DNA of the CDR3 is TGTGCCAGCAGCCGAGATAACTACGAGCAGTACTTC. Amino acid sequence: CASSRDNYEQYF.

The chain links TRBV9 to TRBJ2-3; 8 nucleotides align to TRBD2. J lost 0 bases, V lost 0 bases, and 9 bases had no gene match. CDR3 length: 18 amino acids. Germline V gene data show CDR1 as SGDLS and CDR2 as YYNGEE. CDR3 residues: CASSVGLAGGSSTDTQYF. The CDR3 DNA sequence: TGTGCCAGCAGCGTAGGTCTAGCGGGCGGTTCGAGCACAGATACGCAGTATTTT.

The V call is TRBV9, the J call TRBJ2-5; 7 nucleotides line up with TRBD2. This CDR3 spans 13 amino acids. V dropped 0 bases and J dropped 5; count of bases not matched to a gene: 1. In germline, CDR1 is SGDLS, CDR2 YYNGEE. The CDR3 DNA reads TGTGCCAGCAGCGTAGTCGGGGGGGAGACCCAGTACTTC. It specifies CASSVVGGETQYF.

This chain joins TRBV4-2 and TRBJ1-1; 8 bases map to TRBD1. The germline V gene encodes CDR1 LGHNA and CDR2 YNFKEQ. V lost 4 bases and J lost 0; bases outside the gene matches: 4. CDR3 size: 15 residues. The CDR3 DNA sequence: TGTGCCAGCAGCCCGGGGACAGGATTGAACACTGAAGCTTTCTTT. Translation: CASSPGTGLNTEAFF.

A remark on this clone: Other DNA sequences within the sample encode an identical CDR3. The chain employs TRBV9 and TRBJ2-2, with D possibly TRBD2 on 5 matching bases. The ends were cut back, 0 bases at V and 2 bases at J, with 8 bases in the middle. The CDR3 totals 15 residues. Looked up from germline, CDR1 is SGDLS and CDR2 is YYNGEE. As DNA, the CDR3 is TGTGCCAGCAGCGTAGTAGGAGGTAACACCGGGGAGCTGTTTTTT. Protein sequence: CASSVVGGNTGELFF. The full variable domain, completed using reference TRBV9 and TRBJ2-2, is DSGVTQTPKHLITATGQRVTLRCSPRSGDLSVYWYQQSLDQGLQFLIQYYNGEERAKGNILERFSAQQFPDLHSELNLSSLELGDSALYFCASSVVGGNTGELFFGEGSRLTVL.

The chain combines TRBV6-1 with TRBJ2-1; a possible D gene is TRBD1 (6 bases). Germline CDR1 MNHNS, CDR2 SASEGT. Trimming stripped 5 bases from V and 8 bases from J, with 7 bases between. CDR3 length: 11 amino acids. CDR3 protein: CASSTGYEQFF. The CDR3 DNA reads TGTGCCAGCAGTACAGGGTATGAGCAGTTCTTC.

The rearrangement links TRBV11-2 to TRBJ2-4, with 10 bases aligning to TRBD2. Germline V gives CDR1 SGHAT, CDR2 FQNNGV. This CDR3 comprises 17 residues. V gave up 1 base and J gave up 0 bases; unmatched junction bases: 3. The CDR3 DNA follows: TGTGCCAGCAGCTTAGGAGGACTAGCGGTAGCCAAAAACATTCAGTACTTC. Translation: CASSLGGLAVAKNIQYF.

This chain links TRBV28 with TRBJ1-4; D is ambiguous. V gave up 1 base and J gave up 11 bases, with 8 bases separating them. CDR1 and CDR2 from the germline V gene are MDHEN and SYDVKM. The CDR3 is 12 residues long. CDR3 sequence reads: CASSLLVGKLFF. The CDR3 DNA reads TGTGCCAGCAGTTTATTGGTAGGGAAACTGTTTTTT. Together with reference TRBV28 and TRBJ1-4, the CDR3 gives the full variable domain: DVKVTQSSRYLVKRTGEKVFLECVQDMDHENMFWYRQDPGLGLRLIYFSYDVKMKEKGDIPEGYSVSREKKERFSLILESASTNQTSMYLCASSLLVGKLFFGSGTQLSVL.

The chain employs TRBV7-9 and TRBJ2-6; D remains ambiguous. This CDR3 is built from 10 residues. V lost 7 bases to trimming and J lost 9 bases, with 4 bases between them. CDR1 and CDR2 (germline): SEHNR, FQNEAQ (reference sequence). CDR3 amino acids: CASTDNVLTF. The CDR3 nucleotides read TGTGCCAGCACCGACAACGTCCTGACTTTC.

The rearrangement links TRBV28 to TRBJ2-5, with 7 bases lining up with TRBD1. Germline assignment: CDR1 MDHEN and CDR2 SYDVKM. This CDR3 region has 14 residues. Losses at the gene ends were 5 bases for V and 2 bases for J; bases not matched to a gene: 5. The CDR3 loop reads CASSLTGWQETQYF. The CDR3 nucleotides read TGTGCCAGCAGTCTGACAGGGTGGCAAGAGACCCAGTACTTC. Full variable domain (rest looked up from reference TRBV28 and TRBJ2-5): DVKVTQSSRYLVKRTGEKVFLECVQDMDHENMFWYRQDPGLGLRLIYFSYDVKMKEKGDIPEGYSVSREKKERFSLILESASTNQTSMYLCASSLTGWQETQYFGPGTRLLVL.

In regard to this clone: The same CDR3 arises from other DNA sequences in this sample as well. The V and J genes are TRBV29-1 and TRBJ2-2; D remains unclear. The V gene's germline CDR1 is SQVTM and CDR2 ANQGSEA. V dropped 2 bases and J dropped 5 bases, with 3 bases sitting between them. The CDR3 length is 11 residues. The CDR3 region is CSVEITGELFF. CDR3 coding DNA: TGCAGCGTTGAAATTACCGGGGAGCTGTTTTTT.

This clone was seen once. The chain has TRBV27 and TRBJ2-3; TRBD2 matches at 8 bases. This CDR3 comprises 16 residues. Germline assignment: CDR1 MNHEY and CDR2 SMNVEV (reference sequence). Losses at the gene ends were 5 bases for V and 0 bases for J; bases not matched to a gene: 7. The CDR3 is CASSPIAGLSTDTQYF. CDR3 nucleotide sequence: TGTGCCAGCAGTCCAATAGCGGGACTTAGCACAGATACGCAGTATTTT.

This clone was counted a single time. The genes are TRBV19 and TRBJ2-5; 7 nucleotides line up with TRBD1. CDR1 and CDR2 (germline): LNHDA, SQIVND (reference sequence). The CDR3 extends over 13 amino acids. Trimming took 3 bases from V and 5 from J; bases not matched to a gene: 3. The CDR3 region is CASSIGTVETQYF. The CDR3, as DNA: TGTGCCAGTAGTATCGGGACAGTGGAGACCCAGTACTTC.

The chain uses TRBV5-4 and TRBJ2-1; 9 bases are shared with TRBD1. The V gene end was trimmed by 3 bases and the J gene end by 5 bases; junction bases not matched to a gene: 6. From germline, CDR1 is SGHNT and CDR2 YYREEE (reference sequence). The CDR3 is 15 amino acids. This chain's CDR3 is CASSSGTGRDNEQFF. CDR3 nucleotides: TGTGCCAGCAGCTCCGGGACAGGGCGGGACAATGAGCAGTTCTTC.

The rearrangement uses TRBV4-2 and TRBJ2-5; no clear D. With 0 bases removed from V and 4 bases from J, the gap between germline ends came to 12 bases. CDR3 size: 15 residues. Germline-derived CDR1 and CDR2 are LGHNA and YNFKEQ. The CDR3 sequence: CASSQDGVATETQYF. Here the CDR3 DNA reads TGTGCCAGCAGCCAAGATGGAGTAGCCACAGAGACCCAGTACTTC.

The chain recombines TRBV7-6 with TRBJ2-1; the D gene is possibly TRBD2 (6 bases). Deletions cut 0 bases from V and 10 bases from J, with 16 bases between. The germline V gene has CDR1 SGHVS and CDR2 FNYEAQ. The CDR3 has 15 amino acids. CDR3 DNA sequence: TGTGCCAGCAGCTTAGCGGGGAGGCGCTACGGCGAGCAGTTCTTC. It encodes CASSLAGRRYGEQFF.